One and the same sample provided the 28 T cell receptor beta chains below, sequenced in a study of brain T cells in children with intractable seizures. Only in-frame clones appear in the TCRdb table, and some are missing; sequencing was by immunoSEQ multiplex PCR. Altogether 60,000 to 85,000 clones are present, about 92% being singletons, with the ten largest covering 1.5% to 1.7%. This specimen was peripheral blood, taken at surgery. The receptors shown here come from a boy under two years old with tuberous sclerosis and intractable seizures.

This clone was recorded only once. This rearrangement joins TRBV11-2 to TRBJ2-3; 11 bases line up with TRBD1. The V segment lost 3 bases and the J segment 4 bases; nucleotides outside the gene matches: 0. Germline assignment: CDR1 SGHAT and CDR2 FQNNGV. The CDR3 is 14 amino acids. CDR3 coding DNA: TGTGCCAGCAGCTTGGACAGGGGGCCAGATACGCAGTATTTT. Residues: CASSLDRGPDTQYF. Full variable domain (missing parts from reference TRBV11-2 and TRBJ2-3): EAGVAQSPRYKIIEKRQSVAFWCNPISGHATLYWYQQILGQGPKLLIQFQNNGVVDDSQLPKDRFSAERLKGVDSTLKIQPAKLEDSAVYLCASSLDRGPDTQYFGPGTRLTVL.

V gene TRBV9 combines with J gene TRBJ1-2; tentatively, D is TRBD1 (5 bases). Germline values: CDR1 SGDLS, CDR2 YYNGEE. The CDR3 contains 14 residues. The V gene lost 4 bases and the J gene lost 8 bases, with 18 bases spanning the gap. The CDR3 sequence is CASSTRDLRYGYTF. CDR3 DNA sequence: TGTGCCAGCAGCACCCGGGACCTTCGCTACGGCTACACCTTC.

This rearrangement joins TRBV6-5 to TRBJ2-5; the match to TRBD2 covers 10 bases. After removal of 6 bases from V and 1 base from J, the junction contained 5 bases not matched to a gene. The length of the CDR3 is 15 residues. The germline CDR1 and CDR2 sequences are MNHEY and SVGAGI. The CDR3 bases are TGTGCCAGCAGGGCCGGACTAGCGGCCCAAGAGACCCAGTACTTC. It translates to CASRAGLAAQETQYF.

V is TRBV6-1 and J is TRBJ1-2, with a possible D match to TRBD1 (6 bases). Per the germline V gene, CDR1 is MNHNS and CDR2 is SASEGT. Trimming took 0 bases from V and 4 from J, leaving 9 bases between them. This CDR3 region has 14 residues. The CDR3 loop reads CASSEAYRVYGYTF. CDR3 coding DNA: TGTGCCAGCAGTGAAGCGTACAGGGTCTATGGCTACACCTTC.

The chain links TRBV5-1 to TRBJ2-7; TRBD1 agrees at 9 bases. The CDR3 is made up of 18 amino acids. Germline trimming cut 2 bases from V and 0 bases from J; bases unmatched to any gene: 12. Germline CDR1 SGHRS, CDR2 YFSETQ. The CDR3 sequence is CASSFTGTGIITSYEQYF. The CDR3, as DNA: TGCGCCAGCAGCTTTACCGGGACAGGGATAATTACCTCCTACGAGCAGTACTTC.

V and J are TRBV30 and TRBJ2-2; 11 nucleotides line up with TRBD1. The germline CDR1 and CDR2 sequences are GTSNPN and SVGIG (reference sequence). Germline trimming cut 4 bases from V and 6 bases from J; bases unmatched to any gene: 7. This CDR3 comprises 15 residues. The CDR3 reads CAWTPGDRGAGELFF. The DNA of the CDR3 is TGTGCCTGGACTCCCGGGGACAGGGGGGCCGGGGAGCTGTTTTTT.

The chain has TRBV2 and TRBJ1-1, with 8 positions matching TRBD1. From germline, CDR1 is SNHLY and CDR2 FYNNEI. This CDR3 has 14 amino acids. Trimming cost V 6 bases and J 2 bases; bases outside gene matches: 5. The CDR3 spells CASRWTGRNTEAFF. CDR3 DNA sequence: TGTGCCAGCAGGTGGACAGGGAGAAACACTGAAGCTTTCTTT.

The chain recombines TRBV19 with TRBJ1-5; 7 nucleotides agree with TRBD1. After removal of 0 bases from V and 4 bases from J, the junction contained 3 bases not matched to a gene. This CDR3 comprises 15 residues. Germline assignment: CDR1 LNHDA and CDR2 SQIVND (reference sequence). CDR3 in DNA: TGTGCCAGTAGTATAGAGTACAGGGGAAATCAGCCCCAGCATTTT. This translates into CASSIEYRGNQPQHF.

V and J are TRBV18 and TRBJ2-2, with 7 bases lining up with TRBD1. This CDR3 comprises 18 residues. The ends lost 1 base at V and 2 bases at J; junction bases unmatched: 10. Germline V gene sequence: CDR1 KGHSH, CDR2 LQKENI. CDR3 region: CASSPRPGQDHNTGELFF. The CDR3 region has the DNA TGTGCCAGCTCACCACGGCCTGGACAGGACCATAACACCGGGGAGCTGTTTTTT.

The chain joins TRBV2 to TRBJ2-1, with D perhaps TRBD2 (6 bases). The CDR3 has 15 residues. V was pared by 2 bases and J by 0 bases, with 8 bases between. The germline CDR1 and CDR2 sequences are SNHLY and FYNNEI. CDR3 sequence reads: CASSEWRDSYNEQFF. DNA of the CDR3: TGTGCCAGCAGTGAATGGCGGGACTCCTACAATGAGCAGTTCTTC.

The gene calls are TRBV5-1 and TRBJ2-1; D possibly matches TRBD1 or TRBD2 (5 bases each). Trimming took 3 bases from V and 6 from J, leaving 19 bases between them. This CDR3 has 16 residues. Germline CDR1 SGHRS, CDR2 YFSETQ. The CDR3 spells CASSSSCGRGVNEQFF. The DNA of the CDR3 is TGCGCCAGCAGCTCCTCTTGTGGGAGAGGGGTCAATGAGCAGTTCTTC.

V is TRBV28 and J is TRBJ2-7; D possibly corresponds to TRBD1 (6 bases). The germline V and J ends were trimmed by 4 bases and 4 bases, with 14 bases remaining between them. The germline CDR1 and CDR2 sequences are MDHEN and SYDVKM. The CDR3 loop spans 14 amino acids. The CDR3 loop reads CASSSPTGKYEQYF. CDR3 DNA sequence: TGTGCCAGCAGTTCGCCAACAGGGAAGTACGAGCAGTACTTC.

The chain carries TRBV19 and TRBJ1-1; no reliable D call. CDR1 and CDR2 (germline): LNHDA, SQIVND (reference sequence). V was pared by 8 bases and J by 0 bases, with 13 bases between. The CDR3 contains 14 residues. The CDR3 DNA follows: TGTGCCAGTTCAGTTCCCGAGGTGAACACTGAAGCTTTCTTT. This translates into CASSVPEVNTEAFF.

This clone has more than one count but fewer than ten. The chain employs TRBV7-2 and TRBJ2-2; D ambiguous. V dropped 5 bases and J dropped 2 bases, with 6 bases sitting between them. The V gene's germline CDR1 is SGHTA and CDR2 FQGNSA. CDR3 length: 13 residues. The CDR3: CASSLTNTGELFF. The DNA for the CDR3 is TGTGCCAGCAGCCTGACTAACACCGGGGAGCTGTTTTTT.

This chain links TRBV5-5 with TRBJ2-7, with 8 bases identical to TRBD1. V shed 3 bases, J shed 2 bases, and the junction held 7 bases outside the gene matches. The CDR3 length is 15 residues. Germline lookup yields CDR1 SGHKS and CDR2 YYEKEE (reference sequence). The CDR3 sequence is CASSSIRGPPYEQYF. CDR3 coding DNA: TGTGCCAGCAGCTCGATCAGGGGGCCCCCCTACGAGCAGTACTTC.

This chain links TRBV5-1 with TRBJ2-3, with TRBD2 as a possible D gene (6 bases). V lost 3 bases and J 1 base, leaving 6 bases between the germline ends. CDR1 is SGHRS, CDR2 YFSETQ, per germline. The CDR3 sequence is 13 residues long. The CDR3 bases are TGCGCCAGCAGCTCGGGAGGCACAGATACGCAGTATTTT. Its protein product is CASSSGGTDTQYF.

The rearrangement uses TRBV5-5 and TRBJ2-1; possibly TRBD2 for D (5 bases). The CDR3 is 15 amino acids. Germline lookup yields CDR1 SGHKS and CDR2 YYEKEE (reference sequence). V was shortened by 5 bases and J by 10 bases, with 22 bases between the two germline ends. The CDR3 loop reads CASRPPRGLAGEQFF. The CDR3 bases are TGTGCCAGCAGACCACCCCGCGGGCTAGCTGGAGAGCAGTTCTTC.

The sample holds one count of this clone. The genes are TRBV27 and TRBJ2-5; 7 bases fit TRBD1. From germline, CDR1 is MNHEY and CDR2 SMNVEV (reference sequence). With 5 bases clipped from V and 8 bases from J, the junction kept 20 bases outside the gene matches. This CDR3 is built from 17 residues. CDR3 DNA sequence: TGTGCCAGCAGTCGGTTGCCGGGACAGCTGTCCCCGGGAACCCAGTACTTC. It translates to CASSRLPGQLSPGTQYF.

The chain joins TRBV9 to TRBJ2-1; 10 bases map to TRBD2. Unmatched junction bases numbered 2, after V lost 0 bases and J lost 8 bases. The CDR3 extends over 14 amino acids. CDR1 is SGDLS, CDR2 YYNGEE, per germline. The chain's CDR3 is CASSVESGGDEQFF. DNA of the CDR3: TGTGCCAGCAGCGTAGAAAGCGGGGGGGATGAGCAGTTCTTC.

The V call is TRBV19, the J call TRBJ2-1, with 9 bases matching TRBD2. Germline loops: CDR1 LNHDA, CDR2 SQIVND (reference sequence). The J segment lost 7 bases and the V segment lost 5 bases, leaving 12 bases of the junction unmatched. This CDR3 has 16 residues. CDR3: CASSFAGGLFKNEQFF. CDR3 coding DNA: TGTGCCAGTAGTTTTGCGGGAGGGCTTTTTAAGAATGAGCAGTTCTTC.

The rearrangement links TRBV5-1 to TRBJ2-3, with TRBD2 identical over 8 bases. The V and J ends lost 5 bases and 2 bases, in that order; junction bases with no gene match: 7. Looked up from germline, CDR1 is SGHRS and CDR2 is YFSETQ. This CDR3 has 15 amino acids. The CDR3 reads CASRTNGGATDTQYF. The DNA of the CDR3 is TGCGCCAGCAGAACCAACGGGGGGGCCACAGATACGCAGTATTTT.

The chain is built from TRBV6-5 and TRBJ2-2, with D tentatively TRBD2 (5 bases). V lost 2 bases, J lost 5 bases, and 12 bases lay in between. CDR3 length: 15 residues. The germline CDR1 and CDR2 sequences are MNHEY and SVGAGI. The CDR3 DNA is TGTGCCAGCAGTTACGGGATCGGGGATACCGGGGAGCTGTTTTTT. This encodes CASSYGIGDTGELFF.

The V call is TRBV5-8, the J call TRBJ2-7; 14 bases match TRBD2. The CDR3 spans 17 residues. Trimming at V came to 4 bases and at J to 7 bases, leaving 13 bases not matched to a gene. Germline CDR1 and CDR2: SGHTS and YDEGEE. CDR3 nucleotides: TGTGCCAGCAGCCTCATTCTAGGGACTAGCGGGAGTTCGGAGCAGTACTTC. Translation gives CASSLILGTSGSSEQYF.

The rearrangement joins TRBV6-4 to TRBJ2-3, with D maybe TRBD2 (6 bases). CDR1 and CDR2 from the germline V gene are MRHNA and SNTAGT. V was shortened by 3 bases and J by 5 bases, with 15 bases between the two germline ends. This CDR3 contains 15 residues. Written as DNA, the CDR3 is TGTGCCAGCAGTGAAAAGGGAGGCGCCGGAGATACGCAGTATTTT. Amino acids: CASSEKGGAGDTQYF.

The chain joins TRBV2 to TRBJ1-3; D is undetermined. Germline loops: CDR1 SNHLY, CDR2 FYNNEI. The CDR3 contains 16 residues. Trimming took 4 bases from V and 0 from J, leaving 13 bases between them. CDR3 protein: CASSGPRTDSGNTIYF. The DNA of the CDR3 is TGTGCCAGCAGTGGCCCCCGGACTGACTCTGGAAACACCATATATTTT.

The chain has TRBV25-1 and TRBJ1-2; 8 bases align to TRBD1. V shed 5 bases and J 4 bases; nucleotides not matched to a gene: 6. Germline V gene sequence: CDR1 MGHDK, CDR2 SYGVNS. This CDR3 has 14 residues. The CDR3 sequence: CASSRGQGGYGYTF. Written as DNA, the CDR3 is TGTGCCAGCAGTCGCGGACAGGGAGGCTATGGCTACACCTTC.

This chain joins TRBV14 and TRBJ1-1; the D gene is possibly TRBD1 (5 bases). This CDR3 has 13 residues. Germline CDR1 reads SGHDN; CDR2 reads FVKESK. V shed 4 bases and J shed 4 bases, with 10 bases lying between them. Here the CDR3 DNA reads TGTGCCAGCAGCCTACTGCAGGGCACTGAAGCTTTCTTT. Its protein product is CASSLLQGTEAFF.

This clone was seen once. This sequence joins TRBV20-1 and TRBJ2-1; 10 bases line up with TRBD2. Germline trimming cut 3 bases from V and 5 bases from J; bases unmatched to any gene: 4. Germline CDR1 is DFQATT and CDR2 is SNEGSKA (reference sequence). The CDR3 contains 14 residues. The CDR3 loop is CSASSSGSDNEQFF. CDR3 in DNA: TGCAGTGCTAGTTCTAGCGGGAGCGACAATGAGCAGTTCTTC.